This TCR beta chain came from a study of T cells after yellow fever vaccination. Background on the study: SMART-Seq v4 Ultra Low Input handled preparation of low-cell-number fractions. General observations from the study: Abundant clonotypes from the bulk population could get into FACS-sorted repertoires as contaminants. Clonotype sharing between CD4 and CD8 compartments was small.

The CDR3 sequence is 18 residues long. V lost 1 base, J lost 3 bases, and 18 bases lay in between. The V gene's germline CDR1 is SGHNT and CDR2 YENEEA. By 5'RACE template switching, TCR cDNA was produced, with a universal primer site and UMIs added in the process. Each CDR3 protein is one row after TCRdb ran MiXCR on the 5' RACE reads. The sample has approximately 250,000 distinct CDR3 sequences; around 3.5% are singletons. Worth noting for this clonotype: As yet, its antigen is unknown.

This clonotype originated in a man aged 18 to 35 who received the YFV17D yellow fever vaccine. The J gene is TRBJ2-2, the V gene TRBV11-3; tentative D call: TRBD2 (6 bases). The material was PBMCs, obtained 15 days after the yellow fever booster vaccination. CDR3 amino acids: CASSLVKGGDWYTGELFF. The CDR3 nucleotides are TGTGCCAGCAGCTTAGTTAAAGGCGGGGATTGGTACACCGGGGAGCTGTTTTTT. Full variable domain (remainder filled in from reference TRBV11-3 and TRBJ2-2): EAGVVQSPRYKIIEKKQPVAFWCNPISGHNTLYWYLQNLGQGPELLIRYENEEAVDDSQLPKDRFSAERLKGVDSTLKIQPAELGDSAVYLCASSLVKGGDWYTGELFFGEGSRLTVL.